This T cell receptor beta chain was recorded in a study of blood T cell repertoires in COVID-19. Turning to the study itself: Sites in the United States, Italy and Spain provided acute and convalescent COVID-19 samples. T cells, B-cell-depleted T cells, or PBMCs provided the cDNA or gDNA that served as material.

Germline V CDR1 and CDR2: KGHDR, SFDVKD. Trimming pared 7 bases from V and 1 base from J, leaving 7 bases between. The CDR3 has 13 amino acids. Per the study methods: Amplification with reference gene primers provided the estimates of nucleated cell counts. Profiled with immunoSEQ multiplex PCR; TCRdb holds only in-frame clones, not every one. V, J and clone size derive from that table, while D and trimming were established from the DNA sequence. The table records 300,000 or so clones, around 87% of them present only once. The chain has TRBV24-1 and TRBJ2-1; D possibly corresponds to TRBD1 (6 bases). This clonotype was sampled from a middle-aged woman who had recovered from COVID-19. The specimen was peripheral blood. The CDR3 sequence is CATSDRSYNEQFF. CDR3 nucleotide sequence: TGTGCCACCAGCGACAGGTCCTACAATGAGCAGTTCTTC.